What follows are 30 T cell receptor beta chains derived from one specimen sequenced in a study of vaccination and CD4 T cells after COVID-19. As for treatment: approximately nine-day PBMC culture with coronavirus spike peptide pools or control peptides (ViraFEST assay). During the years 2011-2018, before the COVID-19 pandemic, the unexposed donor's CD4+ T cells were collected. The Oncomine TCR Beta short-read assay was applied to DNA of cultured CD4+ T cells. TCRdb passed the PCR reads through MiXCR, listing each CDR3 protein once. The table includes some 9,700 distinct CDR3 sequences, around 60% detected once. No antigen has been assigned to these receptors. What was sequenced was CD4+ T cells from blood, cultured in vitro. These receptors were collected from a human donor in good health.

The chain links TRBV10-3 to TRBJ2-3; possibly TRBD2 for D (5 bases). Trimming took off 7 bases at V and 4 bases at J, with 6 bases between the two ends. There are 11 residues in the CDR3. Germline-derived CDR1 and CDR2 are ENHRY and SYGVKD. The CDR3 loop is CAINSADTQYF. CDR3 in DNA: TGTGCCATCAATAGCGCAGATACGCAGTATTTT.

The chain is built from TRBV2 and TRBJ1-5; D not resolved. The CDR3 sequence is 12 residues long. CDR1 is SNHLY, CDR2 FYNNEI, per germline. Trimming left V 6 bases short and J 3 bases short, with 6 bases between. Here the CDR3 DNA reads TGTGCCAGCAGGGCAGACAATCAGCCCCAGCATTTT. The encoded protein is CASRADNQPQHF. Variable domain in full (rest from reference TRBV2 and TRBJ1-5): EPEVTQTPSHQVTQMGQEVILRCVPISNHLYFYWYRQILGQKVEFLVSFYNNEISEKSEIFDDQFSVERPDGSNFTLKIRSTKLEDSAMYFCASRADNQPQHFGDGTRLSIL.

J is TRBJ1-2 and V is TRBV19, with D perhaps matching TRBD1 (5 bases). In germline, CDR1 is LNHDA, CDR2 SQIVND (reference sequence). The CDR3 totals 15 residues. V lost 7 bases, J lost 5 bases, and 20 bases lay in between. This CDR3 reads CASIPQWGSGYGYTF. CDR3 DNA sequence: TGTGCCAGTATACCCCAGTGGGGATCAGGGTATGGCTACACCTTC.

The chain has TRBV30 and TRBJ1-6, with a possible D match to TRBD1 (6 bases). This CDR3 comprises 14 residues. Germline V lookup: CDR1 GTSNPN, CDR2 SVGIG (reference sequence). Trimming took off 5 bases at V and 8 bases at J, with 16 bases between the two ends. The CDR3 DNA is TGTGCCTGGGTTACAGGGATAGGGGATTCACCCCTCCACTTT. It is translated as CAWVTGIGDSPLHF.

This clonotype was observed a few times. V and J are TRBV6-1 and TRBJ1-1, with TRBD1 as a possible D gene (6 bases). Germline lookup yields CDR1 MNHNS and CDR2 SASEGT. The CDR3 runs to 13 residues. Trimming pared 9 bases from V and 8 bases from J, leaving 19 bases between. The CDR3 loop is CASTGGGLVEAFF. The DNA for the CDR3 is TGTGCCAGTACTGGCGGGGGGCTGGTCGAAGCTTTCTTT.

The chain carries TRBV6-1 and TRBJ1-1; possible D gene TRBD1, 5 bases. Germline CDR1 is MNHNS and CDR2 is SASEGT. The CDR3 is made up of 16 amino acids. Trimming stripped 6 bases from V and 0 bases from J, with 17 bases between. The CDR3: CASRVGGFRMNTEAFF. The CDR3 nucleotides are TGTGCCAGCAGGGTGGGGGGGTTTCGCATGAACACTGAAGCTTTCTTT.

The chain's CDR3 is CASSRPGQGNTEAFF. CDR3 nucleotide sequence: TGTGCCAGCAGCCGCCCGGGACAGGGGAACACTGAAGCTTTCTTT. The genes are TRBV5-4 and TRBJ1-1; 9 nucleotides line up with TRBD1. Per germline, CDR1 SGHNT and CDR2 YYREEE (reference sequence). The CDR3 loop spans 15 amino acids. V was clipped by 4 bases and J by 1 base; unmatched bases: 5.

The chain combines TRBV24-1 with TRBJ2-3, with TRBD2 identical over 12 bases. The V gene end was trimmed by 4 bases and the J gene end by 6 bases; junction bases not matched to a gene: 10. The germline CDR1 and CDR2 sequences are KGHDR and SFDVKD. This CDR3 region has 17 residues. The CDR3 loop is CATSDPGTSGLGDTQYF. Here the CDR3 DNA reads TGTGCCACCAGTGACCCCGGGACTAGCGGGTTGGGGGATACGCAGTATTTT.

V gene TRBV6-5 combines with J gene TRBJ2-1; D gene uncertain. This CDR3 contains 14 residues. The V end was cut by 2 bases, the J end by 7 bases, with 12 bases between. Germline CDR1 is MNHEY and CDR2 is SVGAGI. The CDR3 spells CASSYISGRNEQFF. The CDR3, as DNA: TGTGCCAGCAGTTACATCTCAGGACGGAATGAGCAGTTCTTC.

The genes are TRBV5-1 and TRBJ2-3; TRBD1 might be the D (6 bases). The V and J ends lost 0 bases and 4 bases respectively, with 12 bases between them. The germline CDR1 and CDR2 sequences are SGHRS and YFSETQ. The CDR3 spans 15 residues. The CDR3 nucleotides read TGCGCCAGCAGCTTGGCGTACAGGGACCCAGATACGCAGTATTTT. This gives the protein CASSLAYRDPDTQYF.

The V call is TRBV19, the J call TRBJ1-1; possible D gene TRBD1, 6 bases. The CDR3 is 13 residues long. Trimming took off 5 bases at V and 5 bases at J, with 12 bases between the two ends. The germline CDR1 and CDR2 sequences are LNHDA and SQIVND (reference sequence). This chain's CDR3 is CASSSGVGTEAFF. As DNA, the CDR3 is TGTGCCAGTAGTTCAGGGGTTGGGACTGAAGCTTTCTTT.

This clonotype was observed a few times. The rearrangement joins TRBV20-1 to TRBJ1-5, with D hard to call. The V end lost 5 bases, the J end lost 4 bases, and 9 bases lay between the germline ends. CDR3 length: 12 residues. In germline, CDR1 is DFQATT, CDR2 SNEGSKA (reference sequence). CDR3 region: CSAQWGNQPQHF. In DNA form, the CDR3 reads TGCAGTGCTCAGTGGGGTAATCAGCCCCAGCATTTT.

The chain employs TRBV4-1 and TRBJ2-3, with D tentatively TRBD2 (6 bases). Looked up from germline, CDR1 is MGHRA and CDR2 is YSYEKL. CDR3 length equals 16 residues. V lost 4 bases to trimming and J lost 0 bases, with 14 bases between them. This CDR3 reads CASSRGTPLSTDTQYF. CDR3 sequence (DNA): TGCGCCAGCAGCCGCGGGACTCCCCTTAGCACAGATACGCAGTATTTT.

In nucleotides, the CDR3 is TGTGCCAGCAGTCCTCGACAGGGCTATGGCTACACCTTC. Its protein product is CASSPRQGYGYTF. V gene TRBV27 combines with J gene TRBJ1-2, with 7 bases matching TRBD1. The CDR3 is 13 amino acids. Germline assignment: CDR1 MNHEY and CDR2 SMNVEV (reference sequence). The ends lost 5 bases at V and 4 bases at J; junction bases unmatched: 4.

Only a few counts were recorded for this clonotype. J is TRBJ1-5 and V is TRBV6-1; no clear D. Germline values: CDR1 MNHNS, CDR2 SASEGT. Trimming removed 3 bases from V and 0 bases from J, with 9 bases in between. CDR3 length: 15 amino acids. This chain's CDR3 is CASSDKGNSNQPQHF. The CDR3 coding sequence is TGTGCCAGCAGTGACAAGGGTAATAGCAATCAGCCCCAGCATTTT.

The chain couples TRBV25-1 to TRBJ1-2; D uncertain. The CDR3 is made up of 13 amino acids. Germline CDR1 MGHDK, CDR2 SYGVNS. V was shortened by 0 bases and J by 8 bases, with 10 bases between the two germline ends. In nucleotides, the CDR3 is TGTGCCAGCAGTGAATATGGACCGGGGGGCTACACCTTC. Its translation: CASSEYGPGGYTF.

The chain employs TRBV6-5 and TRBJ2-2; possibly TRBD1 or TRBD2 for D (5 bases each). CDR3 length: 15 residues. Trimming stripped 2 bases from V and 0 bases from J, with 7 bases between. CDR1 is MNHEY and CDR2 is SVGAGI in the germline V gene. The CDR3, as DNA: TGTGCCAGCAGTTACGGGACGCCGAACACCGGGGAGCTGTTTTTT. The encoded protein is CASSYGTPNTGELFF.

This clonotype was counted between two and nine times. V is TRBV7-2 and J is TRBJ2-2; D possibly corresponds to TRBD1 (6 bases). Germline loops: CDR1 SGHTA, CDR2 FQGNSA. The CDR3 extends over 16 amino acids. Trimming took 2 bases from V and 8 from J, leaving 18 bases between them. The CDR3 here is CASSLFGTSGIGELFF. The CDR3 nucleotides are TGTGCCAGCAGCTTATTCGGGACATCGGGTATAGGGGAGCTGTTTTTT. Full variable domain (remainder filled in from reference TRBV7-2 and TRBJ2-2): GAGVSQSPSNKVTEKGKDVELRCDPISGHTALYWYRQSLGQGLEFLIYFQGNSAPDKSGLPSDRFSAERTGGSVSTLTIQRTQQEDSAVYLCASSLFGTSGIGELFFGEGSRLTVL.

V gene TRBV6-1 combines with J gene TRBJ1-2, with D perhaps TRBD1 (5 bases). Germline V gives CDR1 MNHNS, CDR2 SASEGT. The germline V and J ends were trimmed by 3 bases and 7 bases, with 12 bases remaining between them. This CDR3 has 13 residues. CDR3 DNA: TGTGCCAGCAGTGAGGGTCCCAGGGCTGGCTACACCTTC. It translates to CASSEGPRAGYTF.

Notes on this clonotype: One junction end disagrees with the germline gene, perhaps due to a read error. The V gene is TRBV7-2, the J gene TRBJ2-1; TRBD2 aligns across 9 bases. The CDR3 sequence is 14 residues long. Germline V gene lookup returns CDR1 SGHTA and CDR2 FQGNSA. The CDR3 here is CASSLEWRGGRWYF. The CDR3 DNA follows: TGTGCCAGCAGCTTAGAATGGCGGGGGGGCCGCTGGTACTTC.

The chain links TRBV6-1 to TRBJ2-3; TRBD2 aligns across 8 bases. J was trimmed by 2 bases and V by 6 bases; bases with no gene match: 10. CDR3 length equals 16 residues. Germline CDR1 MNHNS, CDR2 SASEGT. CDR3 bases: TGTGCCAGCAGATCAACCAGCGGGAGAATCACAGATACGCAGTATTTT. This encodes CASRSTSGRITDTQYF.

This sequence joins TRBV20-1 and TRBJ1-5; perhaps TRBD1 as D (6 bases). Deletions cut 2 bases from V and 7 bases from J, with 12 bases between. The length of the CDR3 is 13 residues. Germline V gene sequence: CDR1 DFQATT, CDR2 SNEGSKA (reference sequence). The CDR3 loop is CSARTRGDQPQHF. CDR3 nucleotide sequence: TGCAGTGCTAGAACCAGGGGTGACCAGCCCCAGCATTTT.

This sequence joins TRBV10-2 and TRBJ1-2; D is perhaps TRBD1 (6 bases). CDR1 and CDR2 (germline): WSHSY, SAAADI. Trimming removed 6 bases at V and 8 bases at J, with 19 bases between. This CDR3 is 14 amino acids long. This CDR3 reads CASSWGQSRTGYTF. In DNA, the CDR3 is TGCGCCAGCAGCTGGGGACAAAGCAGGACCGGCTACACCTTC.

The chain employs TRBV20-1 and TRBJ2-3, with TRBD2 matching 8 bases. This CDR3 spans 16 amino acids. With V trimmed by 6 bases and J by 6 bases, 17 bases remained unmatched. Germline V lookup: CDR1 DFQATT, CDR2 SNEGSKA (reference sequence). The CDR3 sequence: CSATGGAGRATDTQYF. In nucleotides, the CDR3 is TGCAGTGCGACCGGGGGGGCGGGGCGGGCTACGGATACGCAGTATTTT.

The gene calls are TRBV6-1 and TRBJ2-3; 8 nucleotides agree with TRBD1. The ends lost 6 bases at V and 6 bases at J; junction bases unmatched: 5. The CDR3 totals 13 residues. CDR1 is MNHNS, CDR2 SASEGT, per germline. The CDR3 DNA follows: TGTGCCAGCAGGGGTACAGGGGGGGATACGCAGTATTTT. Protein product: CASRGTGGDTQYF.

This clonotype was seen only a few times. The V and J genes are TRBV7-9 and TRBJ2-5; D not certain. The CDR3 is 13 residues long. CDR1 is SEHNR, CDR2 FQNEAQ, per germline (reference sequence). V was cut by 3 bases and J by 0 bases, with 5 bases left in between. The CDR3 region has the DNA TGTGCCAGCAGCTTGTACTACCAAGAGACCCAGTACTTC. This gives the protein CASSLYYQETQYF.

The sample holds a few counts of this clonotype. The chain carries TRBV6-1 and TRBJ2-7; 8 bases map to TRBD1. Per the germline V gene, CDR1 is MNHNS and CDR2 is SASEGT. V trimming: 6 bases; J trimming: 3 bases; junction bases outside the gene matches: 7. CDR3 length: 14 residues. This CDR3 is CASSAGDRGYEQYF. CDR3 DNA sequence: TGTGCCAGCAGCGCCGGAGACAGGGGCTACGAGCAGTACTTC.

This sequence joins TRBV15 and TRBJ2-7; D unresolved. In germline, CDR1 is LNHNV, CDR2 YYDKDF (reference sequence). The CDR3 consists of 14 residues. V dropped 0 bases and J dropped 0 bases, with 6 bases sitting between them. The CDR3 DNA is TGTGCCACCAGCAGAGACAGGCCCTCCTACGAGCAGTACTTC. This encodes CATSRDRPSYEQYF.

This clonotype appeared once. The chain carries TRBV6-1 and TRBJ1-5, with D hard to call. Deletions cut 6 bases from V and 6 bases from J, with 12 bases between. The CDR3 runs 13 residues. Germline values: CDR1 MNHNS, CDR2 SASEGT. DNA of the CDR3: TGTGCCAGCAGCGGGCAAGGTGGTCAGCCCCAGCATTTT. It is translated as CASSGQGGQPQHF.

This clonotype has a handful of counts. This chain links TRBV24-1 with TRBJ2-7, with D possibly TRBD2 on 7 matching bases. V was shortened by 3 bases and J by 3 bases, with 17 bases between the two germline ends. The germline V gene encodes CDR1 KGHDR and CDR2 SFDVKD. CDR3 length: 16 amino acids. CDR3 coding DNA: TGTGCCACCAGTGATCCGAGGGGGACTAACCTCTACGAGCAGTACTTC. This sequence encodes CATSDPRGTNLYEQYF.